Listed here are 19 T cell receptor beta chains from one sample, sequenced in a study of CD4 T cells in relation to SARS-CoV-2 and coronaviruses. What these receptors recognize is not known. The unexposed donors gave CD4+ T cells in about 2010-2019, prior to COVID-19. After roughly 9 days of culture, CD4+ T cells were isolated. The method was immunoSEQ multiplex PCR; TCRdb's version includes in-frame clones alone and lacks a portion of them. The sample lists about 26,000 clones; roughly four fifths were seen once. The source material was CD4+ T cells from PBMCs, cultured in vitro. The source of these receptors is a human donor in good health.

This chain uses TRBV4-1 with TRBJ1-1; 7 positions match TRBD1. J was trimmed by 2 bases and V by 6 bases; bases with no gene match: 9. This CDR3 region has 15 residues. Looked up from germline, CDR1 is MGHRA and CDR2 is YSYEKL. The CDR3 reads CASSQTGQANTEAFF. The CDR3 DNA follows: TGCGCCAGCAGTCAGACAGGGCAAGCTAACACTGAAGCTTTCTTT.

The chain uses TRBV7-2 and TRBJ1-1; 7 nucleotides match TRBD1. The CDR3 extends over 15 amino acids. After removal of 4 bases from V and 4 bases from J, the junction contained 9 bases not matched to a gene. Germline CDR1 and CDR2: SGHTA and FQGNSA. This chain's CDR3 is CASSSGRGLATEAFF. The CDR3 DNA reads as TGTGCCAGCAGCTCCGGGAGGGGGCTGGCCACTGAAGCTTTCTTT.

The chain links TRBV11-2 to TRBJ2-2; the D gene is possibly TRBD2 (5 bases). The CDR3 totals 15 residues. Trimming took 1 base from V and 7 from J, leaving 13 bases between them. Germline loops: CDR1 SGHAT, CDR2 FQNNGV. The CDR3 DNA follows: TGTGCCAGCAGCTTAGTCGGAGGCGGTGTCGGGGAGCTGTTTTTT. Amino acids: CASSLVGGGVGELFF.

The chain combines TRBV7-9 with TRBJ1-1; D unresolved. CDR3 length equals 15 residues. Germline assignment: CDR1 SEHNR and CDR2 FQNEAQ (reference sequence). The V end lost 2 bases, the J end lost 3 bases, and 13 bases lay between the germline ends. The CDR3 DNA is TGTGCCAGCAGCTTATTGGCCAAAGGCGACACTGAAGCTTTCTTT. This sequence encodes CASSLLAKGDTEAFF.

This chain joins TRBV7-2 and TRBJ2-1; D remains unclear. The V and J ends lost 2 bases and 5 bases respectively, with 10 bases between them. CDR1 SGHTA and CDR2 FQGNSA come from the germline V gene. This CDR3 has 14 residues. CDR3 loop: CASSLSGRDNEQFF. CDR3 DNA: TGTGCCAGCAGCTTAAGTGGTAGAGACAATGAGCAGTTCTTC.

This chain uses TRBV2 with TRBJ1-4; D is undetermined. Per the germline V gene, CDR1 is SNHLY and CDR2 is FYNNEI. Between the trimmed V and J ends, which lost 3 bases and 8 bases, there was a span of 19 bases. The CDR3 covers 16 residues. CDR3 residues: CASSDGGTVMAEKLFF. Here the CDR3 DNA reads TGTGCCAGCAGTGACGGAGGAACGGTGATGGCGGAAAAACTGTTTTTT.

V usage is TRBV3-1 (or the pseudogene TRBV3-2) and J usage is TRBJ2-2, with 11 bases lining up with TRBD1. The trim removed 1 base at V and 9 bases at J, leaving 1 base unmatched. Germline CDR1 and CDR2: LGHDT and YNNKEL (reference sequence). The CDR3 extends over 14 amino acids. The CDR3 DNA reads TGTGCCAGCAGCCAAGGGACAGGGGGCCGGGAGCTGTTTTTT. This gives the protein CASSQGTGGRELFF.

V gene TRBV9 combines with J gene TRBJ1-2, with 10 nucleotides matching TRBD1. V shed 5 bases and J 8 bases; nucleotides not matched to a gene: 6. The CDR3 spans 13 residues. Germline-derived CDR1 and CDR2 are SGDLS and YYNGEE. This CDR3 reads CASRTGGPGGYTF. The DNA of the CDR3 is TGTGCCAGCAGGACAGGGGGCCCGGGCGGCTACACCTTC. The full variable domain, completed using reference TRBV9 and TRBJ1-2, is DSGVTQTPKHLITATGQRVTLRCSPRSGDLSVYWYQQSLDQGLQFLIQYYNGEERAKGNILERFSAQQFPDLHSELNLSSLELGDSALYFCASRTGGPGGYTFGSGTRLTVV.

This chain connects TRBV29-1 to TRBJ2-1; possibly TRBD2 for D (6 bases). CDR3 size: 16 residues. Germline CDR1 reads SQVTM; CDR2 reads ANQGSEA. The V gene lost 0 bases and the J gene lost 5 bases, with 17 bases spanning the gap. The CDR3 DNA follows: TGCAGCGTTGAAGATCGGGAGATGTTTCGTGACAATGAGCAGTTCTTC. This gives the protein CSVEDREMFRDNEQFF.

The chain has TRBV7-8 and TRBJ2-1, with 8 bases lining up with TRBD2. CDR3 length equals 15 residues. V trimming: 1 base; J trimming: 5 bases; junction bases outside the gene matches: 4. Germline V CDR1 and CDR2: SGHVS, FQNEAQ. CDR3 residues: CASSLGAGGDNEQFF. CDR3 in DNA: TGTGCCAGCAGCTTAGGGGCGGGAGGTGACAATGAGCAGTTCTTC.

CDR3 sequence reads: CASSLGQGTQQGYTF. The CDR3 nucleotides are TGCGCCAGCAGCCTTGGACAGGGGACCCAGCAGGGCTACACCTTC. The chain recombines TRBV4-1 with TRBJ1-2; 9 nucleotides line up with TRBD1. J lost 8 bases, V lost 4 bases, and 11 bases had no gene match. Germline assignment: CDR1 MGHRA and CDR2 YSYEKL. There are 15 residues in the CDR3.

This chain uses TRBV18 with TRBJ2-6; 10 bases are shared with TRBD1. The V and J ends lost 6 bases and 1 base, in that order; junction bases with no gene match: 15. The length of the CDR3 is 20 residues. In germline, CDR1 is KGHSH, CDR2 LQKENI. CDR3 sequence reads: CASSTVFLTGGASGANVLTF. CDR3 DNA: TGTGCCAGCTCGACCGTTTTCTTGACAGGGGGCGCATCTGGGGCCAACGTCCTGACTTTC.

This chain uses TRBV3-1 (or the pseudogene TRBV3-2) with TRBJ2-1, with a possible D match to TRBD2 (6 bases). V was shortened by 4 bases and J by 7 bases, with 17 bases between the two germline ends. The CDR3 consists of 15 residues. CDR1 is LGHDT, CDR2 YNNKEL, per germline (reference sequence). In DNA, the CDR3 is TGTGCCAGCAGCCCCGACGGTGGGCGGGAAAATGAGCAGTTCTTC. Translated: CASSPDGGRENEQFF.

The chain combines TRBV4-2 with TRBJ1-3; the D gene is possibly TRBD1 (5 bases). V was pared by 4 bases and J by 0 bases, with 7 bases between. Looked up from germline, CDR1 is LGHNA and CDR2 is YNFKEQ. The CDR3 spans 14 residues. The CDR3 region is CASSPDTSGNTIYF. In DNA form, the CDR3 reads TGTGCCAGCAGCCCGGACACCTCTGGAAACACCATATATTTT.

The chain combines TRBV5-6 with TRBJ2-5, with 9 bases lining up with TRBD1. The CDR3 has 13 residues. Germline V gene lookup returns CDR1 SGHDT and CDR2 YYEEEE. The J segment lost 5 bases and the V segment lost 4 bases, leaving 3 bases of the junction unmatched. This chain's CDR3 is CASSRDRVETQYF. The CDR3, as DNA: TGTGCCAGCAGCAGGGACAGGGTGGAGACCCAGTACTTC.

The gene calls are TRBV29-1 and TRBJ1-1, with TRBD1 matching 8 bases. In germline, CDR1 is SQVTM, CDR2 ANQGSEA. CDR3 length: 12 residues. Trimming at V came to 7 bases and at J to 4 bases, leaving 5 bases not matched to a gene. The CDR3 is CSGNTGGTEAFF. The CDR3 nucleotides are TGCAGCGGCAACACAGGGGGCACTGAAGCTTTCTTT.

The chain uses TRBV7-8 and TRBJ2-4; TRBD2 is a possible D gene (6 bases). The length of the CDR3 is 17 residues. Trimming took 1 base from V and 6 from J, leaving 19 bases between them. CDR1 SGHVS and CDR2 FQNEAQ come from the germline V gene. The CDR3 DNA follows: TGTGCCAGCAGCTTAGTGACCAGGAGGGCCGGGAGAAACATTCAGTACTTC. Its protein is CASSLVTRRAGRNIQYF.

The chain links TRBV29-1 to TRBJ2-1; D possibly corresponds to TRBD2 (7 bases). The CDR3 is made up of 14 amino acids. Germline CDR1 and CDR2: SQVTM and ANQGSEA. V lost 7 bases to trimming and J lost 9 bases, with 22 bases between them. The CDR3 spells CSAGRVGGPGEQFF. The CDR3 DNA reads TGCAGCGCGGGTCGCGTGGGGGGGCCTGGTGAGCAGTTCTTC.

V and J are TRBV7-8 and TRBJ1-3; the D gene is possibly TRBD1 (5 bases). The CDR3 contains 15 residues. The V and J ends lost 7 bases and 0 bases respectively, with 13 bases between them. Looked up from germline, CDR1 is SGHVS and CDR2 is FQNEAQ. The CDR3 coding sequence is TGTGCCAGCACCGACAGACGTATCTCTGGAAACACCATATATTTT. Its translation is CASTDRRISGNTIYF.